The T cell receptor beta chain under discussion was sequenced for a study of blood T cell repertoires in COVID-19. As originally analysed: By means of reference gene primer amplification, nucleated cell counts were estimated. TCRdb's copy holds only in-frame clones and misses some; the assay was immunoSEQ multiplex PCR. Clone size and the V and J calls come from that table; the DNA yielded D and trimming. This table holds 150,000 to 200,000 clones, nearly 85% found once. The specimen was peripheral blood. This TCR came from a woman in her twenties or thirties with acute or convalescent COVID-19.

CDR3 DNA: TGCGCCAGCAGAACCACCCCGGGACAGACGTATGGCTACACCTTC. Its translation is CASRTTPGQTYGYTF. This sequence joins TRBV5-1 and TRBJ1-2; 7 bases match TRBD1. Germline CDR1 is SGHRS and CDR2 is YFSETQ. The junction had 12 bases not matched to a gene; V was cut back by 5 bases and J by 5 bases. This CDR3 region has 15 residues.